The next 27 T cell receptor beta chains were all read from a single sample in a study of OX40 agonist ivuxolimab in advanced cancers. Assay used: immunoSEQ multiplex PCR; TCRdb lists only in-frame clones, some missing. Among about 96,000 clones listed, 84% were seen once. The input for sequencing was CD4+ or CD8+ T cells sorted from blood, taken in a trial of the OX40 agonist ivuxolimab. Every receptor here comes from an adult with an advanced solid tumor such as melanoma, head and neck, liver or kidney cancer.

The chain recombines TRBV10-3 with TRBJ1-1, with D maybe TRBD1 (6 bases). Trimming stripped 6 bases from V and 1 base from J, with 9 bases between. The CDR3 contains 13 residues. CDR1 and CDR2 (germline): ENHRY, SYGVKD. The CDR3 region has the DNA TGTGCCATCAGGGGGGGACAGAACACTGAAGCTTTCTTT. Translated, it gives CAIRGGQNTEAFF.

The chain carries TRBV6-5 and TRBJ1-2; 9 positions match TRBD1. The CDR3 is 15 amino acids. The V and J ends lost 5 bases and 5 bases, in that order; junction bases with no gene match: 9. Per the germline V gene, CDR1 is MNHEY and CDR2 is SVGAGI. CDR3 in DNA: TGTGCCAGCAGTGGTACAGGGGGCCTTGAATATGGCTACACCTTC. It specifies CASSGTGGLEYGYTF.

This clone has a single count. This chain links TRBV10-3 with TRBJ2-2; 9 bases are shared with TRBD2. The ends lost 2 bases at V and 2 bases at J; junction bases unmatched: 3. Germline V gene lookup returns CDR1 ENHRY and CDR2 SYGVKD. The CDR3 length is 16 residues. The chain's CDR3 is CAISEELAGNTGELFF. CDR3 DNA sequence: TGTGCCATCAGTGAGGAACTAGCGGGTAACACCGGGGAGCTGTTTTTT.

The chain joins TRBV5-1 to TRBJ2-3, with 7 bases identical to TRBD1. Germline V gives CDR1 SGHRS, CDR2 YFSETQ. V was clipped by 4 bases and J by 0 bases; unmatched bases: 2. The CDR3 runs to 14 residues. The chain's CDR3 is CASSPDRSTDTQYF. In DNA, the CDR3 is TGCGCCAGCAGCCCGGACAGGAGCACAGATACGCAGTATTTT.

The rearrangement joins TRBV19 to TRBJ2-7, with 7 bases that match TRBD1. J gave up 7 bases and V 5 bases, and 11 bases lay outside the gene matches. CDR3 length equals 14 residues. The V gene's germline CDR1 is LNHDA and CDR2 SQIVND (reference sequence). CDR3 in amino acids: CASSVNSDRPEQYF. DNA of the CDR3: TGTGCCAGTAGTGTGAACTCGGACAGGCCAGAGCAGTACTTC.

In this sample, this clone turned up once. The CDR3 region has the DNA TGTGCCAGCAGCGAACAGGGCCGGATAAACAAAAACATTCAGTACTTC. Translated, it gives CASSEQGRINKNIQYF. The chain has TRBV11-2 and TRBJ2-4; weak D call: TRBD1 (6 bases). The V and J ends lost 5 bases and 3 bases respectively, with 17 bases between them. CDR1 and CDR2 from the germline V gene are SGHAT and FQNNGV. CDR3 size: 16 residues.

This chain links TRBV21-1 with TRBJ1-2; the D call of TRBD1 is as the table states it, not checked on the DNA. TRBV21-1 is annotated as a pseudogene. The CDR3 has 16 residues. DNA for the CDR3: TGTGCCAGCAGCAAATCTATATGGGACAGTAACTATGGCTACACCTTC. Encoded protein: CASSKSIWDSNYGYTF.

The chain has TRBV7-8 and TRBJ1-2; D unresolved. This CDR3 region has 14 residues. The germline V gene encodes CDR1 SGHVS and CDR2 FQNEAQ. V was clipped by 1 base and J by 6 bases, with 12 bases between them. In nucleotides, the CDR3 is TGTGCCAGCAGCTTAGGCCAGCGGGCTAATGGCTACACCTTC. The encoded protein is CASSLGQRANGYTF.

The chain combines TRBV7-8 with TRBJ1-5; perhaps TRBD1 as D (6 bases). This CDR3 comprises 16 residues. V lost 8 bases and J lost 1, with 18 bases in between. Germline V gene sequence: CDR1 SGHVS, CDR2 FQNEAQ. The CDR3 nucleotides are TGTGCCAGCGCTGCCCACGGGGGCCGGAGCAATCAGCCCCAGCATTTT. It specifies CASAAHGGRSNQPQHF.

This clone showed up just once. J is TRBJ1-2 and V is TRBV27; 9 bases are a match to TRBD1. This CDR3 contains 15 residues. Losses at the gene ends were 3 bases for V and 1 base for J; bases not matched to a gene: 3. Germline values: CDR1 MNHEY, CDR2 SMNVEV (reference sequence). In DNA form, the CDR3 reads TGTGCCAGCAGTTTTGGACAGGGGCTTAACTATGGCTACACCTTC. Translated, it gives CASSFGQGLNYGYTF.

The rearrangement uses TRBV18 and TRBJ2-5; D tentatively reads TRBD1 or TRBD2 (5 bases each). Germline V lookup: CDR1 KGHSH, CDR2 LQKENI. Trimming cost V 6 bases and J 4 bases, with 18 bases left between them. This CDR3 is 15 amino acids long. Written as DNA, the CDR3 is TGTGCCAGCTCTCTATTTGGTCTTGGGGGAGAGACCCAGTACTTC. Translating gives CASSLFGLGGETQYF.

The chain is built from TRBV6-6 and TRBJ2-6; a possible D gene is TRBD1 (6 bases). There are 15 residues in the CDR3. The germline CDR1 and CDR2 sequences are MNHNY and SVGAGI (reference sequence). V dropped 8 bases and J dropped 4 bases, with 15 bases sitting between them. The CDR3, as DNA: TGTGCCAGCCAGCAAGGGGGTGGCGGGGCCAACGTCCTGACTTTC. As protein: CASQQGGGGANVLTF.

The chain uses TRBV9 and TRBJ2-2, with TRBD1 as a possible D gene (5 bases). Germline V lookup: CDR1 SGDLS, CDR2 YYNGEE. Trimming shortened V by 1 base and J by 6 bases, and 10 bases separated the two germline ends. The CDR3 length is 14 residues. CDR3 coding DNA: TGTGCCAGCAGCGTAAGACCCAGGGCCGGGGAGCTGTTTTTT. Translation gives CASSVRPRAGELFF.

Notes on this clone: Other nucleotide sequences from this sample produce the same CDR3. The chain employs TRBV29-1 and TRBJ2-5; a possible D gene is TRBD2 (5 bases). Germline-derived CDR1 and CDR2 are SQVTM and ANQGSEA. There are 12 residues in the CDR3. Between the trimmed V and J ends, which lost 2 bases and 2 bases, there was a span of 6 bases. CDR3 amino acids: CSVESGQETQYF. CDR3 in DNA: TGCAGCGTTGAAAGCGGTCAAGAGACCCAGTACTTC.

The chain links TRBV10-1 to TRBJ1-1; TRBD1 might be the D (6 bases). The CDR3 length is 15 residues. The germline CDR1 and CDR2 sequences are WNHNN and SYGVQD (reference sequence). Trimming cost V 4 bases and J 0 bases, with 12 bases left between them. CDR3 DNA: TGCGCCAGCAGTGTTACAGGGCGTGTGAACACTGAAGCTTTCTTT. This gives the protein CASSVTGRVNTEAFF.

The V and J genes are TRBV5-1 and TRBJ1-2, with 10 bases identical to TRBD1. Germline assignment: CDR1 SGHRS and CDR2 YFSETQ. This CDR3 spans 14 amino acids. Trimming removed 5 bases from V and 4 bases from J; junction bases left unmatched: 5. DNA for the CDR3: TGCGCCAGCAGAGTCGGACAGGGGGGCTATGGCTACACCTTC. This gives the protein CASRVGQGGYGYTF.

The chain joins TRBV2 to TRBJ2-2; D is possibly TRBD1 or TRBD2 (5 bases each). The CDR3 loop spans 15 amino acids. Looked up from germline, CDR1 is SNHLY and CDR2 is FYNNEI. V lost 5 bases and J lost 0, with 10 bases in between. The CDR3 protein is CASSRDGTNTGELFF. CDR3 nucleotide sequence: TGTGCCAGCAGTCGGGACGGAACGAACACCGGGGAGCTGTTTTTT.

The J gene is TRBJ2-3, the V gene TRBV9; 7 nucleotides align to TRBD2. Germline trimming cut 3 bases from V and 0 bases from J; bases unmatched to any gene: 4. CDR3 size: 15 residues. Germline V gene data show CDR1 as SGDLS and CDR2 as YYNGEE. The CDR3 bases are TGTGCCAGCAGCGCTACTAGCGCTAGCACAGATACGCAGTATTTT. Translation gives CASSATSASTDTQYF.

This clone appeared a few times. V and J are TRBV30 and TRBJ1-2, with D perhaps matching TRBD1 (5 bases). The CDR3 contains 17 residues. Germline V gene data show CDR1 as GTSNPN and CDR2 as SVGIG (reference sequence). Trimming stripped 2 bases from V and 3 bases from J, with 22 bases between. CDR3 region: CAWSSSGARDGYYGYTF. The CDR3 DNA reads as TGTGCCTGGAGTTCATCCGGGGCGCGAGACGGGTACTATGGCTACACCTTC. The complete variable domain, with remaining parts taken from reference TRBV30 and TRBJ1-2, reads SQTIHQWPATLVQPVGSPLSLECTVEGTSNPNLYWYRQAAGRGLQLLFYSVGIGQISSEVPQNLSASRPQDRQFILSSKKLLLSDSGFYLCAWSSSGARDGYYGYTFGSGTRLTVV.

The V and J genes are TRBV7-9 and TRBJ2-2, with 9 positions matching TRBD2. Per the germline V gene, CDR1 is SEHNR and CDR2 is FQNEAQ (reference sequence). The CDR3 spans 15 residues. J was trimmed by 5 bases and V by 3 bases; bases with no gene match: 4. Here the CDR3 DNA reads TGTGCCAGCAGCTTCGGGACTAGCTTTACCGGGGAGCTGTTTTTT. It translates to CASSFGTSFTGELFF.

CDR3 residues: CASSGRTSGGPSSYNEQFF. Written as DNA, the CDR3 is TGTGCCAGCAGTGGCCGGACTAGCGGGGGGCCGAGCTCCTACAATGAGCAGTTCTTC. J is TRBJ2-1 and V is TRBV2; 14 bases fit TRBD2. The CDR3 length is 19 residues. V dropped 4 bases and J dropped 0; count of bases not matched to a gene: 8. Germline V gene sequence: CDR1 SNHLY, CDR2 FYNNEI.

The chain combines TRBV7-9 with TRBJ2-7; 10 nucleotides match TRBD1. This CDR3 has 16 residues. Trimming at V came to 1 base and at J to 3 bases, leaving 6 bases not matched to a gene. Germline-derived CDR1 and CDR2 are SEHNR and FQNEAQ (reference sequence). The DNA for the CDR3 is TGTGCCAGCAGCTTAGGCAGGGACAGGGGCTTCTACGAGCAGTACTTC. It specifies CASSLGRDRGFYEQYF.

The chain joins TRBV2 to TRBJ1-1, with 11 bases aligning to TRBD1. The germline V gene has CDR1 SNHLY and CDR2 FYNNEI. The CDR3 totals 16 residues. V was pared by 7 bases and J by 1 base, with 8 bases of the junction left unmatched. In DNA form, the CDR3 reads TGTGCCAGCAACGATAGGACAGGGGGCGCGAACACTGAAGCTTTCTTT. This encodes CASNDRTGGANTEAFF. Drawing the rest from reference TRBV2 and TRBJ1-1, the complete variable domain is EPEVTQTPSHQVTQMGQEVILRCVPISNHLYFYWYRQILGQKVEFLVSFYNNEISEKSEIFDDQFSVERPDGSNFTLKIRSTKLEDSAMYFCASNDRTGGANTEAFFGQGTRLTVV.

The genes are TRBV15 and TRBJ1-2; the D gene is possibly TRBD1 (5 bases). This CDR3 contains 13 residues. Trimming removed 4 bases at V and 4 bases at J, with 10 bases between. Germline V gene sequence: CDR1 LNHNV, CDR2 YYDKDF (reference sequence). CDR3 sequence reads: CATSNGDFYGYTF. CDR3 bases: TGTGCCACCAGCAATGGGGACTTCTATGGCTACACCTTC.

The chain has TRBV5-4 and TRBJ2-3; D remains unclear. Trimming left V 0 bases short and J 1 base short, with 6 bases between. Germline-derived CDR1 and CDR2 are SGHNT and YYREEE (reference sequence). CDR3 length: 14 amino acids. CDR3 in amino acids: CASSLGTGTDTQYF. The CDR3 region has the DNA TGTGCCAGCAGCTTGGGCACGGGCACAGATACGCAGTATTTT.

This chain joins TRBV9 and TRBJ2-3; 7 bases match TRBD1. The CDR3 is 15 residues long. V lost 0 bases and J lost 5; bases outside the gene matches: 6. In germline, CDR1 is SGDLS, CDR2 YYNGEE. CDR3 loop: CASSVVGQPLDTQYF. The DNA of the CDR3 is TGTGCCAGCAGCGTAGTGGGACAGCCTCTAGATACGCAGTATTTT.

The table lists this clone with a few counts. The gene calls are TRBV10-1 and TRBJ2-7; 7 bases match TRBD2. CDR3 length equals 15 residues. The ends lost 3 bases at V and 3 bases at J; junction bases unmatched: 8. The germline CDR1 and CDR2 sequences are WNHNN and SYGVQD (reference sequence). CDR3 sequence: CASSEESGKIYEQYF. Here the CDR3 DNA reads TGCGCCAGCAGTGAAGAAAGCGGGAAAATCTACGAGCAGTACTTC.